This T cell receptor beta chain was observed in a study of immune evolution from preneoplasia to lung adenocarcinoma. Trimming removed 2 bases at V and 3 bases at J, with 18 bases between. The germline gives CDR1 LNHNV, CDR2 YYDKDF (reference sequence). This CDR3 has 17 residues. The method was immunoSEQ multiplex PCR; TCRdb's version includes in-frame clones alone and lacks a portion of them. Of approximately 5,000 clones listed, around 79% are singletons. This chain connects TRBV15 to TRBJ2-3; possible D gene TRBD2, 6 bases. Specimen: FFPE lung adenocarcinoma in situ tissue. The receptor was isolated from a person aged 60 to 80 with lung adenocarcinoma. The CDR3 reads CATSRSAFSGGTDTQYF. The CDR3 region has the DNA TGTGCCACCAGCAGATCCGCCTTCTCCGGGGGAACAGATACGCAGTATTTT.